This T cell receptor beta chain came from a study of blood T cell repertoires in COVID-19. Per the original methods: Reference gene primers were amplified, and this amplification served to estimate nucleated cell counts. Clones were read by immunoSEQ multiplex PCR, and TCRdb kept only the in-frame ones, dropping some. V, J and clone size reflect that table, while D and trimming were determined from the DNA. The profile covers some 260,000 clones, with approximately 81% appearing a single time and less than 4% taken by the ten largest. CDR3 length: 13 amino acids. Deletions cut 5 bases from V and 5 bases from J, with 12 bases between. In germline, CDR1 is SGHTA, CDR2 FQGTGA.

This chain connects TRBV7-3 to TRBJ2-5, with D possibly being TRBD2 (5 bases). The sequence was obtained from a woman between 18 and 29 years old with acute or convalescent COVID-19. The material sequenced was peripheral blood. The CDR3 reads CASSATGSETQYF. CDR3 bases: TGTGCCAGCAGCGCCACGGGATCGGAGACCCAGTACTTC.